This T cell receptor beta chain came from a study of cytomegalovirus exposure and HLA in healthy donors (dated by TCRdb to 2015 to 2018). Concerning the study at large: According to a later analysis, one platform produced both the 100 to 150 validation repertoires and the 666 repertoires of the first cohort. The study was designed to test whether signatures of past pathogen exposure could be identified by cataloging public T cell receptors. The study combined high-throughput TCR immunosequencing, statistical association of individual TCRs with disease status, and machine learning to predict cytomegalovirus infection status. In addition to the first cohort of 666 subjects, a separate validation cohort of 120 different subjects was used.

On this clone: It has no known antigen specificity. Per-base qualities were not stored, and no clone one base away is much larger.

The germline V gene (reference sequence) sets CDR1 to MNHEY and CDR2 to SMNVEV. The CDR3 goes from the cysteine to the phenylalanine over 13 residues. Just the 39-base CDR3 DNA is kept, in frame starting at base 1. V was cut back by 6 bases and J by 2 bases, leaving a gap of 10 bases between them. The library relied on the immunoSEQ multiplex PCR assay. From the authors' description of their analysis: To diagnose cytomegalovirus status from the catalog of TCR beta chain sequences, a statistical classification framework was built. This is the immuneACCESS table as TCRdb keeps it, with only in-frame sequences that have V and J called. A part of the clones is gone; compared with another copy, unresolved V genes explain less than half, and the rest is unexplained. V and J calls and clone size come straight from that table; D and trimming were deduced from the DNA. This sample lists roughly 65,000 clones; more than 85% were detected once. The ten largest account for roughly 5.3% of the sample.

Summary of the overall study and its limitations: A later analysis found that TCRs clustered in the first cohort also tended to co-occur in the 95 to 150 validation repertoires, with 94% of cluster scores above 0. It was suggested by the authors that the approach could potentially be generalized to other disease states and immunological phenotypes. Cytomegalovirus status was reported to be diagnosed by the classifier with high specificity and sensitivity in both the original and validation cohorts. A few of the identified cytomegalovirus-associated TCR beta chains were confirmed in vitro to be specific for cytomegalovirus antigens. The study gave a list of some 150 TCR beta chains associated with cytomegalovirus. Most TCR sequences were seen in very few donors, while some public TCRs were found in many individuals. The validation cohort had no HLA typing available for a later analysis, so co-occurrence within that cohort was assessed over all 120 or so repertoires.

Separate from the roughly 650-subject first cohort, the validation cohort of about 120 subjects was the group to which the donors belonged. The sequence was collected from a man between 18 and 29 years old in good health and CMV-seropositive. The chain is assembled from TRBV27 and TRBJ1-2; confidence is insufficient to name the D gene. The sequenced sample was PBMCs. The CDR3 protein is CASRYGLNYGYTF. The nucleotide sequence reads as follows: TGTGCCAGCAGGTATGGACTGAACTATGGCTACACCTTC.